The present entry profiles one TCR beta chain with its context. Its antigen is as yet unknown. Only in-frame clones appear in the TCRdb table, and some are missing; sequencing was by immunoSEQ multiplex PCR. The sample lists 200,000 to 250,000 clones, around 94% occurring once. This specimen comes from a study of T cell responses to AZD1222 COVID-19 vaccine. General study findings and limits: The peak T cell response came first, and repertoires were sampled only after it. There were vaccine-associated CD4 TCRs across spike, dominant at 160-218 and 743-854.

Germline V gene lookup returns CDR1 SNHLY and CDR2 FYNNEI. The CDR3 is 13 amino acids. The V end lost 6 bases, the J end lost 1 base, and 7 bases lay between the germline ends. The source of this sequence is an adult who received the MenACWY meningococcal vaccine as a control. The sequenced sample was peripheral blood, obtained 28 days after the second dose of the MenACWY control vaccine. The genes are TRBV2 and TRBJ1-5, with D possibly TRBD1 on 5 matching bases. CDR3 bases: TGTGCCAGCAGGGGACGGAGCAATCAGCCCCAGCATTTT. It translates to CASRGRSNQPQHF.